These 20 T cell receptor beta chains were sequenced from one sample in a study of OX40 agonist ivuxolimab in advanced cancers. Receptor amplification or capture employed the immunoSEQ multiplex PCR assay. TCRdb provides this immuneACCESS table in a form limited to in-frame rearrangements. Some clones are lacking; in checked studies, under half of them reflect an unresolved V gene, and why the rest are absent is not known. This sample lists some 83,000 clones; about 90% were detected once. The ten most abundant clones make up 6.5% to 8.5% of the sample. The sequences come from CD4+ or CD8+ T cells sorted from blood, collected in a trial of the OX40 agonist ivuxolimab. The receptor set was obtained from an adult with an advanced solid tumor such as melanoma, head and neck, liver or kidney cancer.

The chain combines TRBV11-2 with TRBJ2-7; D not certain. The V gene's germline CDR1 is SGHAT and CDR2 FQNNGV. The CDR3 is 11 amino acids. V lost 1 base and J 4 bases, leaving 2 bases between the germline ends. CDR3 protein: CASSLVYEQYF. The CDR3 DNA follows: TGTGCCAGCAGCTTAGTGTACGAGCAGTACTTC.

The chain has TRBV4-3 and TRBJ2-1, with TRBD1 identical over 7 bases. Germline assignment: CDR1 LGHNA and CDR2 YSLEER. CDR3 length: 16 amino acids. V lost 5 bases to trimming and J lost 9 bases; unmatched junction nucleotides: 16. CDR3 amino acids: CASSYIGTDIMGEQFF. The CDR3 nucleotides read TGCGCCAGCAGCTATATCGGGACAGACATAATGGGTGAGCAGTTCTTC.

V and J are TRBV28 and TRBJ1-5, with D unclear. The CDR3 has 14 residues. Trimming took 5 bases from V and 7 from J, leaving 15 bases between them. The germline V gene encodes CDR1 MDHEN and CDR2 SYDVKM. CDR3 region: CASSPLAGPQPQHF. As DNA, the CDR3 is TGTGCCAGCAGTCCCCTCGCAGGACCCCAGCCCCAGCATTTT.

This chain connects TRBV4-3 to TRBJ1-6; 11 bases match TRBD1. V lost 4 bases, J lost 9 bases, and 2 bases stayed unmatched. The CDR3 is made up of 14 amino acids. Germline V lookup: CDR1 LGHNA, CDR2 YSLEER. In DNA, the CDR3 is TGCGCCAGCAGCCGGGGACAGGGGGGTTCACCCCTCCACTTT. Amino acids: CASSRGQGGSPLHF.

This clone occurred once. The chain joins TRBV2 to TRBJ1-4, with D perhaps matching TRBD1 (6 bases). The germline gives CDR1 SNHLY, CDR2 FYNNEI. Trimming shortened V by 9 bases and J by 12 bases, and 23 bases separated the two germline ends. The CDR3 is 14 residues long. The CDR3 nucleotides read TGTGCCAGTAAACGGACAGAGTCCTTGAATGAACTGTTTTTT. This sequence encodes CASKRTESLNELFF.

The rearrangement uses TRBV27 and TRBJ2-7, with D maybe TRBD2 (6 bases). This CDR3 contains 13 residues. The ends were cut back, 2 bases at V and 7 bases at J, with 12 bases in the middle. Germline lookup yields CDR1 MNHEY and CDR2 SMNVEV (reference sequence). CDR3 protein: CASSLGGAWEQYF. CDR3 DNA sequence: TGTGCCAGCAGTTTAGGCGGGGCATGGGAGCAGTACTTC.

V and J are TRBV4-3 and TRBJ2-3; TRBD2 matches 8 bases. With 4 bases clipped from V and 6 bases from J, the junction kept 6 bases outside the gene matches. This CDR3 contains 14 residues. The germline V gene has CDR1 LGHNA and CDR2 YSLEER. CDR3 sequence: CASSLSGGFDTQYF. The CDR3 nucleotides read TGCGCCAGCAGCCTCAGCGGGGGCTTCGATACGCAGTATTTT.

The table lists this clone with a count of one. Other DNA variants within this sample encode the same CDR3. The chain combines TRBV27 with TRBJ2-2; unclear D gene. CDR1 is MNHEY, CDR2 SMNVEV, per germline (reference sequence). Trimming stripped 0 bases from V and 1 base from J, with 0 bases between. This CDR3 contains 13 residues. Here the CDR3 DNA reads TGTGCCAGCAGTTTATCGAACACCGGGGAGCTGTTTTTT. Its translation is CASSLSNTGELFF.

The CDR3 is CASSDWGGTQYF. The CDR3 coding sequence is TGTGCCAGCAGTGATTGGGGAGGGACCCAGTACTTC. The chain couples TRBV25-1 to TRBJ2-5; tentative D call: TRBD2 (6 bases). CDR1 and CDR2 from the germline V gene are MGHDK and SYGVNS. The V end was cut by 3 bases, the J end by 7 bases, with 9 bases between. The length of the CDR3 is 12 residues.

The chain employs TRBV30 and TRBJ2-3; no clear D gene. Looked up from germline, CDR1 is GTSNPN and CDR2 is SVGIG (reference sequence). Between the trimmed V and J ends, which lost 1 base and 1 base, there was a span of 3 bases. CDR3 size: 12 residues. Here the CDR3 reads CAWSGGTDTQYF. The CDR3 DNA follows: TGTGCCTGGAGTGGGGGCACAGATACGCAGTATTTT. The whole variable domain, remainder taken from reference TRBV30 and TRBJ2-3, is SQTIHQWPATLVQPVGSPLSLECTVEGTSNPNLYWYRQAAGRGLQLLFYSVGIGQISSEVPQNLSASRPQDRQFILSSKKLLLSDSGFYLCAWSGGTDTQYFGPGTRLTVL.

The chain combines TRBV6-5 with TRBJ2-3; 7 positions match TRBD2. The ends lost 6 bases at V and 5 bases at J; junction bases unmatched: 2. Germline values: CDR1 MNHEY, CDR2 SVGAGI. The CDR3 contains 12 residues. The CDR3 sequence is CASRPSGDTQYF. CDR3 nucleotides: TGTGCCAGCAGGCCTAGCGGAGATACGCAGTATTTT.

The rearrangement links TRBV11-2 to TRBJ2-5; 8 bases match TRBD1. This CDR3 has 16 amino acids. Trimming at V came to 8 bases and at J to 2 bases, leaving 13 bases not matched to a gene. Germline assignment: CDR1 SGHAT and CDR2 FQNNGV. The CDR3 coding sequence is TGTGCCAGCGGCCCCTGGGGACAGGAGCTTCAAGAGACCCAGTACTTC. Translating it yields CASGPWGQELQETQYF. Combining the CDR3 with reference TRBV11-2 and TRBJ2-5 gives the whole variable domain EAGVAQSPRYKIIEKRQSVAFWCNPISGHATLYWYQQILGQGPKLLIQFQNNGVVDDSQLPKDRFSAERLKGVDSTLKIQPAKLEDSAVYLCASGPWGQELQETQYFGPGTRLLVL.

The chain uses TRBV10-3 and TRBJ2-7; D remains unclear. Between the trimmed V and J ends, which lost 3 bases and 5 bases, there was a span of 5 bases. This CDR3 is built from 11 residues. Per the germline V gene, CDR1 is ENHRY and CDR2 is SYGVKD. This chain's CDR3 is CAISDGDEQYF. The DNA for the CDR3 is TGTGCCATCAGTGACGGCGACGAGCAGTACTTC.

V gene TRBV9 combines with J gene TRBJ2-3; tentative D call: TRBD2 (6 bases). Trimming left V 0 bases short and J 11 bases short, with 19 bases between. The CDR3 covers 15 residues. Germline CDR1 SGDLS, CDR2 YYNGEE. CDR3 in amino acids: CASSVGGGRSEVQYF. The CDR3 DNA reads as TGTGCCAGCAGCGTAGGGGGAGGACGTTCGGAGGTGCAGTATTTT. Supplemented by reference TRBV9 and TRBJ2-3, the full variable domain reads DSGVTQTPKHLITATGQRVTLRCSPRSGDLSVYWYQQSLDQGLQFLIQYYNGEERAKGNILERFSAQQFPDLHSELNLSSLELGDSALYFCASSVGGGRSEVQYFGPGTRLTVL.

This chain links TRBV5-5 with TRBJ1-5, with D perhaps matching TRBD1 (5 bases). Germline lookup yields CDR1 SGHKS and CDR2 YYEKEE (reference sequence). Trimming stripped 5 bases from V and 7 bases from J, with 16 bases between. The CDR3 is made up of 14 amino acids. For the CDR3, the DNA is TGTGCCAGCAGTTTGACCGACAGTCACCAGCCCCAGCATTTT. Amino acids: CASSLTDSHQPQHF.

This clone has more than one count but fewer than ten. The CDR3 DNA sequence: TGTGCCAGCAGCTTGCTTACAGGTGGTGAAGCTTTCTTT. Protein: CASSLLTGGEAFF. This chain uses TRBV7-2 with TRBJ1-1; a possible D gene is TRBD1 (5 bases). The germline V and J ends were trimmed by 3 bases and 7 bases, with 12 bases remaining between them. CDR3 length: 13 residues. The germline V gene encodes CDR1 SGHTA and CDR2 FQGNSA.

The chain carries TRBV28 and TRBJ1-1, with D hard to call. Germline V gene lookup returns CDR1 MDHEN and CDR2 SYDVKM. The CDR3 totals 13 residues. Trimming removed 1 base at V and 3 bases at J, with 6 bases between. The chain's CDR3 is CASSLLWDTEAFF. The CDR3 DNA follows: TGTGCCAGCAGTTTATTGTGGGACACTGAAGCTTTCTTT. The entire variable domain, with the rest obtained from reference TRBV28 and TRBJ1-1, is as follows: DVKVTQSSRYLVKRTGEKVFLECVQDMDHENMFWYRQDPGLGLRLIYFSYDVKMKEKGDIPEGYSVSREKKERFSLILESASTNQTSMYLCASSLLWDTEAFFGQGTRLTVV.

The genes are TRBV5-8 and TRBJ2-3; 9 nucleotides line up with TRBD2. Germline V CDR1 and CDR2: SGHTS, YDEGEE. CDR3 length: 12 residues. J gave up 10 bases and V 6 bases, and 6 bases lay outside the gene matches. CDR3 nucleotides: TGTGCCAGCACTGCGGGAGGGCCGGCGCAGTATTTT. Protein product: CASTAGGPAQYF.

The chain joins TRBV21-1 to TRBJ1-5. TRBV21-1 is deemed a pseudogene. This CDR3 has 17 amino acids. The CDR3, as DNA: TGTGCCAGCAGCAAACTTCCAACCTGCTATAGCAATCAGCCCCAGCATTTT. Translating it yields CASSKLPTCYSNQPQHF.

The CDR3 sequence is CASSFVRPSYEQYF. CDR3 sequence (DNA): TGTGCCAGCAGCTTCGTGCGTCCTTCCTACGAGCAGTACTTC. This chain joins TRBV5-8 and TRBJ2-7; no firm D call. Germline V gene lookup returns CDR1 SGHTS and CDR2 YDEGEE. CDR3 length: 14 amino acids. V shed 2 bases and J shed 1 base, with 10 bases lying between them.